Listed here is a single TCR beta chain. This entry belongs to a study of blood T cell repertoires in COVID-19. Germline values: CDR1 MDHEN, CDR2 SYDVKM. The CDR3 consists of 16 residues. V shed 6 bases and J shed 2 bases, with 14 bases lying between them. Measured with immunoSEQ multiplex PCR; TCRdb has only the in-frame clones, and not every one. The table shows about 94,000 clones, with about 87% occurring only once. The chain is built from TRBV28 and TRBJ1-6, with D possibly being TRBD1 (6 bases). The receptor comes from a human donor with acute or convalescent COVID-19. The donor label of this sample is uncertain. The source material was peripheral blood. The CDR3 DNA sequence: TGTGCCAGCAGAATCGCAGGGGACACCTATAATTCACCCCTCCACTTT. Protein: CASRIAGDTYNSPLHF.